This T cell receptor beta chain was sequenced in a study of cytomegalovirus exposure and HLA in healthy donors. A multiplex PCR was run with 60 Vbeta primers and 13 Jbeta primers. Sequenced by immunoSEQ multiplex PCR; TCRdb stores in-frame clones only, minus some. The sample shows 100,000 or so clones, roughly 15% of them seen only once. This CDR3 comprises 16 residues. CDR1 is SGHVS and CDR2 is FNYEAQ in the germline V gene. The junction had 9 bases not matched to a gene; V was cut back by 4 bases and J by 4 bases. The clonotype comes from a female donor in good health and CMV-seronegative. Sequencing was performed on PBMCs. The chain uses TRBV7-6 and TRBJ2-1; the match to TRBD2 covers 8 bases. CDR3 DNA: TGTGCCAGCAGCTCCCTTAGCGGGATCGGTTACAATGAGCAGTTCTTC. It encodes CASSSLSGIGYNEQFF.